This TCR beta chain was sequenced in a study of blood T cell repertoires in COVID-19 (dated by TCRdb to 2018 to 2020). Turning to the overall study: The collaborator samples originated in the United States, Italy and Spain and spanned the acute and convalescent phases of COVID-19. The material from the prospective study consisted of cDNA or gDNA derived from T cells, B-cell-depleted T cells, or PBMCs. Deeply sampled blood TCRbeta repertoires from subjects exposed to, actively infected with, or recovered from COVID-19 were included in the dataset. The repertoires were released in a freely available public database intended as a resource for research on the immune response to SARS-CoV-2. The samples were drawn from the first 160 participants of the ongoing ImmuneRACE study and from about 1,200 subjects provided by 6 global collaborators. Sample metadata almost always included a de-identified subject ID, COVID-19 status, age in years and sex. Where available, HLA class I and class II types were obtained from metadata supplied by the sample provider rather than from assay-based typing. General findings and caveats noted by the study authors: Clinical and demographic metadata were provided uncurated, with the amount varying by source and participant.

About this clone itself: The antigen it recognizes is unknown. No much larger clone exists at a distance of one base, and base qualities are not known.

The collaborating institutions used their own protocols to collect whole blood in K2EDTA tubes. For TCRbeta analysis, collaborators shipped samples in one of three forms: frozen whole blood, isolated PBMCs, or DNA extracted from either of those sample types. TCRbeta CDR3 regions were amplified from genomic DNA by means of the immunoSEQ Assay, a bias-controlled multiplex PCR. Per the original workflow: Within the assay, amplification of reference gene primers was used to estimate how many nucleated cells each sample contained. Sequence reads were collapsed and filtered to measure the absolute abundance of every unique TCRbeta CDR3 rearrangement. Productive Simpson clonality was computed per sample as the square root of Simpson's diversity index over productive rearrangements. TCRdb provides this immuneACCESS table in a form limited to in-frame rearrangements. Some clones are lacking; in checked studies, under half of them reflect an unresolved V gene, and why the rest are absent is not known. That table furnishes V, J and clone size, whereas the DNA furnished D and trimming. Present in this sample are about 140,000 clones, around 90% of which were seen just once. The ten largest clones add up to about 1.5% of the sample.

Taken from the germline V gene (reference sequence), the CDR1 and CDR2 loops are SGHNT and YYREEE. Unmatched junction bases come to 7, with V trimmed by 6 bases and J by 4 bases. The CDR3 spans 15 residues, from the cysteine through the phenylalanine. CDR3 DNA only is kept here, 45 bases in frame from base 1. The TCR originated in a woman aged 60-70 years with acute or convalescent COVID-19. The material sequenced was peripheral blood. The rearrangement joined TRBV5-4 to TRBJ2-1; 10 junctional bases match TRBD1. Here the CDR3 is given as CASIDRDRGYNEQFF. In nucleotides, the sequence is TGTGCCAGCATCGACAGGGACAGGGGTTACAATGAGCAGTTCTTC. This CDR3, with the reference TRBV5-4 and TRBJ2-1 proteins standing in past its ends, gives the full variable domain ETGVTQSPTHLIKTRGQQVTLRCSSQSGHNTVSWYQQALGQGPQFIFQYYREEENGRGNFPPRFSGLQFPNYSSELNVNALELDDSALYLCASIDRDRGYNEQFFGPGTRLTVL.